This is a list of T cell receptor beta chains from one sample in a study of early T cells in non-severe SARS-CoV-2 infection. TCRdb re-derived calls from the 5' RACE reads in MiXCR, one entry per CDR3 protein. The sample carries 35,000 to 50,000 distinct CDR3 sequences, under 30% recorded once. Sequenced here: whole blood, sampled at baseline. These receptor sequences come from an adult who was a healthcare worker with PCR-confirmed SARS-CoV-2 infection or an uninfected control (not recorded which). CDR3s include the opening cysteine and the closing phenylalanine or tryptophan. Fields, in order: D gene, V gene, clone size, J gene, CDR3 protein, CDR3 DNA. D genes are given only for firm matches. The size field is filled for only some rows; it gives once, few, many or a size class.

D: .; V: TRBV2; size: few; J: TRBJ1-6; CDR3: CASIIGPTYSPLHF; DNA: TGTGCCAGCATTATAGGGCCGACCTATTCACCCCTCCACTTT
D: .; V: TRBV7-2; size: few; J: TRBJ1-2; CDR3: CASSLEGYYGYTF; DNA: TGTGCCAGCAGCTTAGAGGGGTACTATGGCTACACCTTC
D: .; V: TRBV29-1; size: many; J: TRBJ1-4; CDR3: CSVEPSGGEKLFF; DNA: TGCAGCGTTGAACCGTCGGGAGGTGAAAAACTGTTTTTT
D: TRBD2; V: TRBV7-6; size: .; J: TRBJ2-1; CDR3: CASSLQAGGYNEQFF; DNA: TGTGCCAGCAGCTTACAGGCGGGGGGCTACAATGAGCAGTTCTTC
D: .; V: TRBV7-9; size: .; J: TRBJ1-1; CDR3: CASSLKGGTEAFF; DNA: TGTGCCAGCAGCCTAAAAGGGGGGACTGAAGCTTTCTTT
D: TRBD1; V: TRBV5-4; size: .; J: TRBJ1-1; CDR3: CASSLNGQGTEAFF; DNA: TGTGCCAGCAGCTTGAACGGACAGGGGACTGAAGCTTTCTTT
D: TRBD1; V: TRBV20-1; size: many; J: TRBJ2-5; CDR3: CSAMGQQETQYF; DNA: TGCAGTGCTATGGGACAGCAAGAGACCCAGTACTTC
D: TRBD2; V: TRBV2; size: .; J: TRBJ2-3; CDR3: CASSELASGWTDTQYF; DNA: TGTGCCAGCAGTGAATTGGCTAGCGGGTGGACAGATACGCAGTATTTT
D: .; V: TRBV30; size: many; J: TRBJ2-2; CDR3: CAWNPGLRRTGELFF; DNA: TGTGCCTGGAACCCGGGCCTCCGACGCACCGGGGAGCTGTTTTTT
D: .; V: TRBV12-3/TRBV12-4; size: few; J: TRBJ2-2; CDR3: CASGTGELFF; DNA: TGTGCCAGTGGAACCGGGGAGCTGTTTTTT
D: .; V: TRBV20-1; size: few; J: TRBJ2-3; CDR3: CSASIVGNTDTQYF; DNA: TGCAGTGCTAGTATCGTGGGCAACACAGATACGCAGTATTTT
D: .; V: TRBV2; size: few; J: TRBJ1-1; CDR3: CASSPGVWTEAFF; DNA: TGTGCCAGCAGCCCAGGGGTTTGGACTGAAGCTTTCTTT
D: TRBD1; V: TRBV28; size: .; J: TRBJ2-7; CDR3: CASRKTTGSEQYF; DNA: TGTGCCAGCAGGAAGACGACAGGGAGCGAGCAGTACTTC
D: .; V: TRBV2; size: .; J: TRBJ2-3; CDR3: CASSGDPSADTQYF; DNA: TGTGCCAGCAGTGGGGACCCGAGCGCAGATACGCAGTATTTT
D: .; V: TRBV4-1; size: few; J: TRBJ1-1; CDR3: CASSQDRQNTEAFF; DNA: TGCGCCAGCAGCCAGGACAGACAGAACACTGAAGCTTTCTTT
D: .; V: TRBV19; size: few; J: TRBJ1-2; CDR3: CASTFGNYYYGYTF; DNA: TGTGCCAGTACCTTCGGGAATTACTACTATGGCTACACCTTC
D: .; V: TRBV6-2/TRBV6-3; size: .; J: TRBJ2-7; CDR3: CASSYQAYEQYF; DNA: TGTGCCAGCAGTTATCAGGCGTACGAGCAGTACTTC
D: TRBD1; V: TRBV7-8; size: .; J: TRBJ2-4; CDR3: CASSLVGGTGRSNIQYF; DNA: TGTGCCAGCAGTTTAGTTGGGGGGACAGGCCGATCAAACATTCAGTACTTC
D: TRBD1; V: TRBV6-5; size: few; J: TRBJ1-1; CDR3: CASTPFGGQGGTEAFF; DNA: TGTGCCAGCACCCCGTTCGGGGGACAGGGCGGCACTGAAGCTTTCTTT
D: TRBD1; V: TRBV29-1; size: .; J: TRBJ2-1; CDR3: CSVTGGSYNEQFF; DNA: TGCAGCGTCACAGGGGGCTCCTACAATGAGCAGTTCTTC
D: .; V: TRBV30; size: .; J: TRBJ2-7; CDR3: CAWSPQYEQYF; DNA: TGTGCCTGGAGTCCCCAATACGAGCAGTACTTC
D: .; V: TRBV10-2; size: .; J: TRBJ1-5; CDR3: CASMGGGGNQPQHF; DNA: TGCGCCAGCATGGGGGGCGGGGGCAATCAGCCCCAGCATTTT
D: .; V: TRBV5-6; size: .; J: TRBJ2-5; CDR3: CASSLEGEETQYF; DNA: TGTGCCAGCAGCTTGGAAGGGGAAGAGACCCAGTACTTC
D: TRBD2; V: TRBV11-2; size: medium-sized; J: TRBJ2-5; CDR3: CASSLDPSGGPFPETQYF; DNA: TGTGCCAGCAGCTTAGATCCTAGCGGGGGGCCTTTTCCGGAGACCCAGTACTTC
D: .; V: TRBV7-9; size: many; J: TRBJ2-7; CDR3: CASSSRPGMGEQYF; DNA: TGTGCCAGCAGCTCACGTCCGGGTATGGGGGAGCAGTACTTC
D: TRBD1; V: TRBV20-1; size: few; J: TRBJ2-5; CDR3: CSALGQGAKGTQYF; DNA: TGCAGTGCTCTGGGACAGGGCGCGAAAGGAACCCAGTACTTC
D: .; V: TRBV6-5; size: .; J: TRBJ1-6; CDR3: CASRAGTPYNSPLHF; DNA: TGTGCCAGCAGAGCCGGGACCCCGTATAATTCACCCCTCCACTTT
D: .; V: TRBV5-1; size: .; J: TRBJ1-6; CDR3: CASSKDGESSYNSPLHF; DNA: TGCGCCAGCAGCAAGGACGGAGAAAGCTCCTATAATTCACCCCTCCACTTT